The rows below give T cell receptor beta chains drawn from one sample of a study of OX40 agonist ivuxolimab in advanced cancers. Sequenced by immunoSEQ multiplex PCR; TCRdb stores in-frame clones only, minus some. The table has some 67,000 clones, around 89% seen once. Here the sequenced sample was CD4+ or CD8+ T cells sorted from blood, taken in a trial of the OX40 agonist ivuxolimab. The receptors originated from an adult with an advanced solid tumor such as melanoma, head and neck, liver or kidney cancer. The CDR3 runs from the conserved cysteine through the conserved F or W. D genes are given only for firm matches. Size tells how often a clone was seen (once, few, many) or the class of an expanded clone, and some rows leave it out.

V gene	clone size	J gene	D gene	CDR3 DNA	CDR3 protein
TRBV15	-	TRBJ1-1	-	TGTGCCACCAGCAGAGATGGGTGGGGAGGGTTTCGGGCTGAAGCTTTCTTT	CATSRDGWGGFRAEAFF
TRBV10-1	-	TRBJ2-7	TRBD1	TGCGCCAGCTTTCCCGGGACAGCCAGCTCCTACGAGCAGTACTTC	CASFPGTASSYEQYF
TRBV5-5	-	TRBJ2-1	TRBD2	TGTGCCAGCAGCTTGCCCCCGACGGGGGGGCGTGAGCATTTCTTC	CASSLPPTGGREHFF
TRBV2	-	TRBJ1-1	-	TGTGCCAGCACATCACAGGGCCCCACTGAAGCTTTCTTT	CASTSQGPTEAFF
TRBV6-4	-	TRBJ1-5	-	TGTGCCAGCAGTGCACAGGGAGGAAGCAATCAGCCCCAGCATTTT	CASSAQGGSNQPQHF
TRBV6-1	-	TRBJ2-1	-	TGTGCCAGCAGTGAAGTCCCCGGTGTTTGGGGCAATGAGCAGTTCTTC	CASSEVPGVWGNEQFF
TRBV7-2	-	TRBJ2-1	-	TGTGCCAGCAGCCCTGGGGGGCCCTCCTACAATGAGCAGTTCTTC	CASSPGGPSYNEQFF
TRBV11-2	-	TRBJ1-2	-	TGTGCCAGCAGCTTAGAAGGGGGGGCGGTCTATGGCTACACCTTC	CASSLEGGAVYGYTF
TRBV5-4	-	TRBJ1-4	TRBD1	TGTGCCACCACGGACAGGGGCGCAACTAATGAAAAACTGTTTTTT	CATTDRGATNEKLFF
TRBV2	once	TRBJ1-1	-	TGTGCCAGCAGTGAATACGGACGAAACACTGAAGCTTTCTTT	CASSEYGRNTEAFF
TRBV29-1	-	TRBJ1-2	-	TGCAGCGCTAAGGACGGAAACTATGGCTACACCTTC	CSAKDGNYGYTF
TRBV7-6	-	TRBJ2-3	-	TGTGCCAGCAGCCTAGCAGGGGTCGGAGATACGCAGTATTTT	CASSLAGVGDTQYF
TRBV27	-	TRBJ2-4	TRBD2	TGTGCCAGCAGTTTGGGGACTAGCGGGGGGCACGGGATAAACATTCAGTACTTC	CASSLGTSGGHGINIQYF
TRBV30	-	TRBJ1-1	-	TGTGCCTGGAGATGGGCCCCGATCACTGAAGCTTTCTTT	CAWRWAPITEAFF
TRBV5-4	-	TRBJ1-2	TRBD1	TGTGCCAGCAGCTCCGACAGGGTGGACTATGGCTACACCTTC	CASSSDRVDYGYTF
TRBV11-2	-	TRBJ1-1	TRBD1	TGTGCCAGCAGCCCCGGGACAGGGGTCACTGAAGCTTTCTTT	CASSPGTGVTEAFF
TRBV29-1	few	TRBJ1-1	-	TGCAGCGTTGGCGGGCATTTGAACACTGAAGCTTTCTTT	CSVGGHLNTEAFF
TRBV5-6	-	TRBJ2-7	TRBD2	TGTGCCAGCAGCGTGCGACTAGCGTCCTACGAGCAGTACTTC	CASSVRLASYEQYF
TRBV6-5	-	TRBJ1-1	TRBD1	TGTGCCAGCAGTTATAACCGACAGGGGGGCACTGAAGCTTTCTTT	CASSYNRQGGTEAFF
TRBV4-1	-	TRBJ2-5	-	TGCGCCAGCAGCCAACAGGGGGGCGGAGAGACCCAGTACTTC	CASSQQGGGETQYF
TRBV6-5	-	TRBJ2-1	TRBD2	TGTGCCAGCAAACCGGGACTAGCGTATGAGCAGTTCTTC	CASKPGLAYEQFF
TRBV7-8	once	TRBJ1-1	TRBD1	TGTGCCAGCAGCTTAGCTCTCGGGACAGTCACTGAAGCTTTCTTT	CASSLALGTVTEAFF
TRBV7-6	-	TRBJ1-1	TRBD1	TGTGCCAGCAGCTTCGGACAGGGAGGGACTGAAGCTTTCTTT	CASSFGQGGTEAFF
TRBV28	-	TRBJ1-2	TRBD1	TGTGCCAGCCGACAGGGAGGAGACTATGGCTACACCTTC	CASRQGGDYGYTF
TRBV19	-	TRBJ2-7	-	TGTGCCAGTAGTGATCGACAAGTCGGCGAGCAGTACTTC	CASSDRQVGEQYF
TRBV5-6	-	TRBJ1-5	TRBD1	TGTGCCAGCAGCTTGGGAGGGACAGCCTTCAATCAGCCCCAGCATTTT	CASSLGGTAFNQPQHF
TRBV14	-	TRBJ2-7	-	TGTGCCAGCAGCCAAGATCGCCAAAGCTCCTACGAGCAGTACTTC	CASSQDRQSSYEQYF
TRBV19	-	TRBJ2-1	-	TGTGCCAGTAGCCGAAGGGGGAATGAGCAGTTCTTC	CASSRRGNEQFF
TRBV6-6	-	TRBJ2-7	TRBD1	TGTGCCAGCAGTCCTCTCGGGACAGGGGGCCACGAGCAGTACTTC	CASSPLGTGGHEQYF
TRBV5-8	-	TRBJ2-7	TRBD2	TGTGCCAGCAACCCACGGACTAGCGGGCCCGCCTACGAGCAGTACTTC	CASNPRTSGPAYEQYF
TRBV10-3	-	TRBJ2-3	TRBD2	TGTGCCATCAGTGAGGGCGGGGGGGCCCCAGATACGCAGTATTTT	CAISEGGGAPDTQYF
TRBV6-1	-	TRBJ1-2	TRBD1	TGTGCCAGCAGAATACAGGGGGCAGATGGCTACACCTTC	CASRIQGADGYTF
TRBV5-6	-	TRBJ2-7	-	TGTGCCAGCAGCGCCTTCCGGGGAGAGCAGTACTTC	CASSAFRGEQYF
TRBV5-5	-	TRBJ1-1	TRBD1	TGTGCCAGCAGCCCGGGACAGGTTGCCACTGAAGCTTTCTTT	CASSPGQVATEAFF
TRBV5-5	-	TRBJ1-1	-	TGTGCCAGCAGCTGGAGTGGCGGCACTGAAGCTTTCTTT	CASSWSGGTEAFF
TRBV10-3	-	TRBJ2-1	TRBD2	TGTGCCATCAGGCAGACTAGCGGGGGCGAGCAGTTCTTC	CAIRQTSGGEQFF
TRBV28	-	TRBJ2-3	TRBD2	TGTGCCAGCAGTACGACTAGCGGGGGGGTGGATACGCAGTATTTT	CASSTTSGGVDTQYF
TRBV5-1	once	TRBJ1-1	-	TGCGCCAGCAGCTACCACCGGACGGGCTTTGAAGCTTTCTTT	CASSYHRTGFEAFF
TRBV19	-	TRBJ1-5	TRBD1	TGTGCCAGTAGTATAGTTACAGGGGGAGTAGGTAATCAGCCCCAGCATTTT	CASSIVTGGVGNQPQHF
TRBV21-1	few	TRBJ1-5	-	TGTGCCAGCAGCAAATGCCCTAATCAGCCCCAGCATTTT	CASSKCPNQPQHF
TRBV9	-	TRBJ2-7	TRBD1	TGTGCCAGCAGCGTTACAGGGGGCGATTGGGGAGAGCAGTACTTC	CASSVTGGDWGEQYF
TRBV6-5	once	TRBJ2-1	-	TGTGCCAGCAGCCCCAGACTTGGCAATGAGCAGTTCTTC	CASSPRLGNEQFF
TRBV18	once	TRBJ2-5	-	TGTGCCAGCTCACAGGGGCGGGGAGAAGAGACCCAGTACTTC	CASSQGRGEETQYF
TRBV11-2	-	TRBJ2-7	TRBD2	TGTGCCAGCAGCTTTACTAGCGGGGCCTCCTACGAGCAGTACTTC	CASSFTSGASYEQYF
TRBV11-2	-	TRBJ2-3	-	TGTGCCAGCAGCCCGGCGTTGGCGTCAGATACGCAGTATTTT	CASSPALASDTQYF
TRBV5-5	-	TRBJ2-5	TRBD2	TGTGCCAGCAGGAAACTGGCGGGGGGGATAGGGACCCAGTACTTC	CASRKLAGGIGTQYF
TRBV7-9	once	TRBJ2-2	TRBD2	TGTGCCAGCAGCAAGGGACTAGCGGCGAACACCGGGGAGCTGTTTTTT	CASSKGLAANTGELFF
TRBV9	-	TRBJ2-1	TRBD2	TGTGCCAGCAGCGGCGGACTAGCGGGTTACAATGAGCAGTTCTTC	CASSGGLAGYNEQFF
TRBV20-1	-	TRBJ1-2	-	TGCAGTGCTAGTTCCGGGAGTGGCTACACCTTC	CSASSGSGYTF
TRBV10-3	-	TRBJ2-3	-	TGTGCCATCAGTCAGACCTCGGGGGGCGGGCCAGATACGCAGTATTTT	CAISQTSGGGPDTQYF
TRBV9	-	TRBJ2-3	TRBD2	TGTGCCAGCAGCGCCCTAGCGGGGGGGTCAGATACGCAGTATTTT	CASSALAGGSDTQYF
TRBV4-1	once	TRBJ1-6	TRBD1	TGCGCCAGCAGCCAAGAGGACAGGGGAAGAGGTTCACCCCTCCACTTT	CASSQEDRGRGSPLHF
TRBV7-9	once	TRBJ1-2	TRBD1	TGTGCCAGCAGCTCTACAGGGGGCAAGTGGAAAGATGGCTACACCTTC	CASSSTGGKWKDGYTF
TRBV29-1	-	TRBJ2-3	-	TGCAGCGTGGACCGCGGTTATACGCAGTATTTT	CSVDRGYTQYF
TRBV5-6	-	TRBJ1-5	-	TGTGCCAGCAGCTTGGGCCAGGGAATTAATCAGCCCCAGCATTTT	CASSLGQGINQPQHF
TRBV5-8	-	TRBJ1-5	-	TGTGCCAGCAGCTTGGGATCCGGCAATCAGCCCCAGCATTTT	CASSLGSGNQPQHF
TRBV27	-	TRBJ1-1	TRBD1	TGTGCCAGCAGTTCCCGACAGGGTGCGGCTTTCTTT	CASSSRQGAAFF
TRBV7-8	-	TRBJ2-3	TRBD2	TGTGCCAGTTCTTTGGGGCGCGGGGGGTTCACAGATACGCAGTATTTT	CASSLGRGGFTDTQYF
TRBV30	-	TRBJ1-1	-	TGTGCCTGGAGTGTAACCAGGGGTACTGAAGCTTTCTTT	CAWSVTRGTEAFF
TRBV5-1	-	TRBJ2-3	-	TGCGCCAGCAGCCCACAGGGCGCAGATACGCAGTATTTT	CASSPQGADTQYF